The 27 T cell receptor beta chains given below trace back to one sample, sequenced in a study of T cells in Graves' hyperthyroidism and ophthalmopathy. From RNA transcripts, TCR beta CDR3 regions were amplified. First-round RT-PCR of the TCR CDR3 relied on the HTBI primer set. From the multiplex PCR reads, TCRdb called clonotypes with MiXCR, one entry per CDR3 protein. The data hold fewer than 650,000 distinct CDR3 sequences, with 40% to 50% observed a single time. The specimen sequenced was peripheral blood or thyroid tissue (not recorded which). These receptors came from an adult woman with Graves' disease, either hyperthyroidism or ophthalmopathy (not recorded which).

This clonotype was counted only a few times. The rearrangement joins TRBV7-9 to TRBJ2-2, with D maybe TRBD1 (6 bases). V was clipped by 8 bases and J by 11 bases, with 21 bases between them. Germline lookup yields CDR1 SEHNR and CDR2 FQNEAQ (reference sequence). There are 14 residues in the CDR3. The CDR3, as DNA: TGTGCCAGCGGCCACCGGACAGAACATCGCGAGCTGTTTTTT. It translates to CASGHRTEHRELFF.

This clonotype has only a few counts. The CDR3 protein is CASSQGVTESNQPQHF. Written as DNA, the CDR3 is TGTGCCAGCAGCCAAGGTGTGACAGAGAGCAATCAGCCCCAGCATTTT. The chain is built from TRBV3-1 and TRBJ1-5; maybe TRBD1 (5 bases). The CDR3 extends over 16 amino acids. CDR1 LGHDT and CDR2 YNNKEL come from the germline V gene (reference sequence). The germline V and J ends were trimmed by 1 base and 1 base, with 11 bases remaining between them.

This clonotype turned up a few times. CDR3 sequence reads: CASSLAHVESSVNYEQYF. Written as DNA, the CDR3 is TGTGCCAGCAGCTTAGCGCACGTTGAGTCTAGCGTTAACTACGAGCAGTACTTC. This chain connects TRBV7-9 to TRBJ2-7; perhaps TRBD2 as D (6 bases). Germline V gives CDR1 SEHNR, CDR2 FQNEAQ (reference sequence). Trimming removed 0 bases from V and 3 bases from J, with 21 bases in between. CDR3 length: 18 amino acids.

This rearrangement joins TRBV6-1 to TRBJ1-5; the D gene is possibly TRBD1 (5 bases). The CDR3 is made up of 14 amino acids. Germline V gene lookup returns CDR1 MNHNS and CDR2 SASEGT. Trimming removed 8 bases from V and 1 base from J, with 12 bases in between. The CDR3 region is CASRDSQSNQPQHF. DNA of the CDR3: TGTGCCAGCCGGGACTCCCAAAGCAATCAGCCCCAGCATTTT.

This clonotype was detected ten times or more. This rearrangement joins TRBV20-1 to TRBJ1-6; tentatively, D is TRBD1 (5 bases). V lost 0 bases, J lost 7 bases, and 19 bases lay in between. The CDR3 runs to 17 residues. Germline assignment: CDR1 DFQATT and CDR2 SNEGSKA (reference sequence). DNA for the CDR3: TGCAGTGCTAGAGATCTCAGCGGGGACCGACGCAATTCACCCCTCCACTTT. Translation: CSARDLSGDRRNSPLHF.

The rearrangement joins TRBV15 to TRBJ1-2; D uncertain. Germline CDR1 reads LNHNV; CDR2 reads YYDKDF (reference sequence). Deletions cut 3 bases from V and 5 bases from J, with 13 bases between. This CDR3 has 14 amino acids. The CDR3, as DNA: TGTGCCACCAGCAGCCTCAGTATATCGTATGGCTACACCTTC. Translating it yields CATSSLSISYGYTF. Supplemented by reference TRBV15 and TRBJ1-2, the full variable domain reads DAMVIQNPRYQVTQFGKPVTLSCSQTLNHNVMYWYQQKSSQAPKLLFHYYDKDFNNEADTPDNFQSRRPNTSFCFLDIRSPGLGDTAMYLCATSSLSISYGYTFGSGTRLTVV.

This clonotype was recorded a few times. V is TRBV20-1 and J is TRBJ2-5, with D perhaps assigned TRBD1 or TRBD2 (5 bases each). The CDR3 is 14 amino acids. CDR1 and CDR2 from the germline V gene are DFQATT and SNEGSKA (reference sequence). V was pared by 0 bases and J by 7 bases, with 15 bases between. Here the CDR3 reads CSAREFKRGTTQYF. In DNA form, the CDR3 reads TGCAGTGCTAGAGAGTTTAAACGGGGCACGACCCAGTACTTC.

The chain links TRBV12-3 or TRBV12-4 to TRBJ1-6; 10 nucleotides line up with TRBD1. The CDR3 has 13 residues. With 8 bases clipped from V and 14 bases from J, the junction kept 9 bases outside the gene matches. Written as DNA, the CDR3 is TGTGCCAGCCTTGGGACAGGGGATTCGTCCCTCCACTTT. This codes for CASLGTGDSSLHF.

At least ten counts were recorded for this clonotype. This chain connects TRBV6-2 or TRBV6-3 to TRBJ1-5; TRBD1 is a possible D gene (5 bases). V was shortened by 6 bases and J by 6 bases, with 15 bases between the two germline ends. This CDR3 is built from 14 residues. Germline V gives CDR1 MNHEY, CDR2 SVGEGT. The CDR3 reads CASSGVGASQPQHF. For the CDR3, the DNA is TGTGCCAGCAGCGGTGTCGGGGCTAGTCAGCCCCAGCATTTT.

V is TRBV29-1 and J is TRBJ2-5, with a tentative D call TRBD1 (6 bases). CDR3 length equals 11 residues. V shed 4 bases and J shed 3 bases, with 6 bases lying between them. Germline loops: CDR1 SQVTM, CDR2 ANQGSEA. CDR3 coding DNA: TGCAGCGTTGCAGGGGAAGAGACCCAGTACTTC. Its translation is CSVAGEETQYF.

V is TRBV19 and J is TRBJ2-4; 9 bases are a match to TRBD1. The CDR3 has 19 residues. CDR1 is LNHDA and CDR2 is SQIVND in the germline V gene (reference sequence). Trimming took 5 bases from V and 8 from J; bases not matched to a gene: 22. The DNA for the CDR3 is TGTGCCAGTAGTCCAACCGGGACAGGGTTCGAGAGGGGGTGGGACATTCAGTACTTC. It encodes CASSPTGTGFERGWDIQYF.

This clonotype has ten or more counts. This chain links TRBV9 with TRBJ1-6; tentative D call: TRBD1 (6 bases). Germline-derived CDR1 and CDR2 are SGDLS and YYNGEE. V lost 3 bases, J lost 7 bases, and 14 bases lay in between. The CDR3 loop spans 15 amino acids. CDR3 in amino acids: CASSASQGFNSPLHF. Here the CDR3 DNA reads TGTGCCAGCAGCGCCTCACAGGGATTCAATTCACCCCTCCACTTT.

This clonotype came up many times. This rearrangement joins TRBV7-2 to TRBJ1-5; D is uncertain. This CDR3 has 13 residues. Germline values: CDR1 SGHTA, CDR2 FQGNSA. V was clipped by 0 bases and J by 7 bases, with 7 bases between them. In DNA form, the CDR3 reads TGTGCCAGCAGCTTAGCGCTGAGGCAGCCCCAGCATTTT. Its translation: CASSLALRQPQHF.

J is TRBJ2-5 and V is TRBV7-9; D gene unclear. V shed 3 bases and J shed 5 bases, with 7 bases lying between them. The CDR3 length is 12 residues. CDR1 and CDR2 (germline): SEHNR, FQNEAQ (reference sequence). DNA for the CDR3: TGTGCCAGCAGCTTTGGTATCGAGACCCAGTACTTC. Protein sequence: CASSFGIETQYF.

The table lists this clonotype with many counts. The rearrangement uses TRBV29-1 and TRBJ2-7; 11 bases are shared with TRBD1. Germline V gives CDR1 SQVTM, CDR2 ANQGSEA. This CDR3 has 14 residues. Trimming at V came to 4 bases and at J to 4 bases, leaving 6 bases not matched to a gene. In DNA form, the CDR3 reads TGCAGCGTTGCCTCGGGACAGGGGGGGTACGAGCAGTACTTC. As protein: CSVASGQGGYEQYF.

This clonotype was detected many times. The rearrangement uses TRBV10-3 and TRBJ2-5; D is ambiguous. The CDR3 extends over 12 amino acids. Trimming removed 4 bases from V and 5 bases from J, with 8 bases in between. Germline V gene lookup returns CDR1 ENHRY and CDR2 SYGVKD. The DNA for the CDR3 is TGTGCCATCAGTGCATCCAGGGAGACCCAGTACTTC. Its translation: CAISASRETQYF.

This clonotype has just a few counts. This chain connects TRBV11-2 to TRBJ1-4; maybe TRBD1 (6 bases). The CDR3 spans 17 residues. The V gene's germline CDR1 is SGHAT and CDR2 FQNNGV. The V and J ends lost 3 bases and 8 bases respectively, with 22 bases between them. This chain's CDR3 is CASSFQPRAGGREKLFF. CDR3 coding DNA: TGTGCCAGCAGCTTCCAGCCCCGGGCGGGGGGCCGGGAAAAACTGTTTTTT.

V usage is TRBV10-3 and J usage is TRBJ1-2, with D maybe TRBD1 (5 bases). Trimming stripped 0 bases from V and 7 bases from J, with 15 bases between. The CDR3 sequence is 15 residues long. Germline V gene sequence: CDR1 ENHRY, CDR2 SYGVKD. The DNA of the CDR3 is TGTGCCATCAGTGAGTCTGCGGGGCAGGAGGTTGGCTACACCTTC. Its protein is CAISESAGQEVGYTF.

The genes are TRBV6-1 and TRBJ2-1; 8 nucleotides match TRBD2. Trimming cost V 10 bases and J 9 bases; bases outside gene matches: 11. Germline values: CDR1 MNHNS, CDR2 SASEGT. CDR3 length: 13 residues. CDR3 in DNA: TGTGCCATCCGGGAAGCGGGAGTTATTGAGCAGTTCTTC. Its translation: CAIREAGVIEQFF.

Turning to this clonotype: A much larger clone lies a single base off, so this may be a read error. The chain uses TRBV7-9 and TRBJ2-7; no firm D call. This CDR3 has 11 residues. The V gene's germline CDR1 is SEHNR and CDR2 FQNEAQ (reference sequence). The CDR3 region has the DNA TGTGCCGGCAGTTCCTATCACGAGCAGTACTTC. It encodes CAGSSYHEQYF. The variable domain in full, completed from reference TRBV7-9 and TRBJ2-7, reads DTGVSQNPRHKITKRGQNVTFRCDPISEHNRLYWYRQTLGQGPEFLTYFQNEAQLEKSRLLSDRFSAERPKGSFSTLEIQRTEQGDSAMYLCAGSSYHEQYFGPGTRLTVT.

This clonotype was found many times. The chain recombines TRBV20-1 with TRBJ1-1; no clear D. Germline lookup yields CDR1 DFQATT and CDR2 SNEGSKA (reference sequence). This CDR3 comprises 14 residues. Deletions cut 6 bases from V and 1 base from J, with 15 bases between. CDR3 sequence: CSARKSGENTEAFF. CDR3 DNA sequence: TGCAGTGCACGCAAATCCGGGGAGAACACTGAAGCTTTCTTT.

The CDR3 protein is CASSKYGPSGGYTF. CDR3 nucleotide sequence: TGTGCCAGCAGTAAATACGGACCCAGTGGGGGCTACACCTTC. The chain recombines TRBV2 with TRBJ1-2; D gene uncertain. This CDR3 spans 14 amino acids. The V gene lost 5 bases and the J gene lost 8 bases, with 18 bases spanning the gap. Germline lookup yields CDR1 SNHLY and CDR2 FYNNEI.

The chain has TRBV18 and TRBJ1-4, with unresolved D. The CDR3 is 12 residues long. Germline loops: CDR1 KGHSH, CDR2 LQKENI. With 6 bases removed from V and 8 bases from J, the gap between germline ends came to 10 bases. CDR3 bases: TGTGCCAGCTCCCCCAGCAGAGAAAAACTGTTTTTT. Translating it yields CASSPSREKLFF.

The sample holds a few counts of this clonotype. The chain joins TRBV5-1 to TRBJ1-2; a possible D gene is TRBD1 (6 bases). Trimming left V 3 bases short and J 4 bases short, with 16 bases between. The CDR3 sequence is 15 residues long. Germline V gene sequence: CDR1 SGHRS, CDR2 YFSETQ. The CDR3 sequence is CASSSEGQSSYGYTF. The CDR3 region has the DNA TGCGCCAGCAGCTCGGAAGGACAGAGTAGCTATGGCTACACCTTC.

This clonotype was seen many times. V usage is TRBV28 and J usage is TRBJ1-1; D not certain. The CDR3 contains 12 residues. Per the germline V gene, CDR1 is MDHEN and CDR2 is SYDVKM. V dropped 5 bases and J dropped 10 bases, with 14 bases sitting between them. CDR3 in amino acids: CASSPQLLGAFF. As DNA, the CDR3 is TGTGCCAGCAGTCCTCAACTATTGGGAGCTTTCTTT.

V is TRBV5-6 and J is TRBJ2-7; D assignment may be TRBD1 or TRBD2 (5 bases each). The V end was cut by 4 bases, the J end by 4 bases, with 18 bases between. The CDR3 loop spans 15 amino acids. Germline V CDR1 and CDR2: SGHDT, YYEEEE. CDR3 loop: CASSIGDPIPYEQYF. Here the CDR3 DNA reads TGTGCCAGCAGCATAGGGGACCCCATACCTTACGAGCAGTACTTC.

The CDR3 reads CATKVSDRVYYGYTF. In DNA form, the CDR3 reads TGTGCCACCAAAGTATCGGACAGGGTGTACTATGGCTACACCTTC. The chain has TRBV19 and TRBJ1-2, with 8 bases that match TRBD1. V gave up 10 bases and J gave up 3 bases; unmatched junction bases: 13. Looked up from germline, CDR1 is LNHDA and CDR2 is SQIVND (reference sequence). This CDR3 has 15 amino acids.